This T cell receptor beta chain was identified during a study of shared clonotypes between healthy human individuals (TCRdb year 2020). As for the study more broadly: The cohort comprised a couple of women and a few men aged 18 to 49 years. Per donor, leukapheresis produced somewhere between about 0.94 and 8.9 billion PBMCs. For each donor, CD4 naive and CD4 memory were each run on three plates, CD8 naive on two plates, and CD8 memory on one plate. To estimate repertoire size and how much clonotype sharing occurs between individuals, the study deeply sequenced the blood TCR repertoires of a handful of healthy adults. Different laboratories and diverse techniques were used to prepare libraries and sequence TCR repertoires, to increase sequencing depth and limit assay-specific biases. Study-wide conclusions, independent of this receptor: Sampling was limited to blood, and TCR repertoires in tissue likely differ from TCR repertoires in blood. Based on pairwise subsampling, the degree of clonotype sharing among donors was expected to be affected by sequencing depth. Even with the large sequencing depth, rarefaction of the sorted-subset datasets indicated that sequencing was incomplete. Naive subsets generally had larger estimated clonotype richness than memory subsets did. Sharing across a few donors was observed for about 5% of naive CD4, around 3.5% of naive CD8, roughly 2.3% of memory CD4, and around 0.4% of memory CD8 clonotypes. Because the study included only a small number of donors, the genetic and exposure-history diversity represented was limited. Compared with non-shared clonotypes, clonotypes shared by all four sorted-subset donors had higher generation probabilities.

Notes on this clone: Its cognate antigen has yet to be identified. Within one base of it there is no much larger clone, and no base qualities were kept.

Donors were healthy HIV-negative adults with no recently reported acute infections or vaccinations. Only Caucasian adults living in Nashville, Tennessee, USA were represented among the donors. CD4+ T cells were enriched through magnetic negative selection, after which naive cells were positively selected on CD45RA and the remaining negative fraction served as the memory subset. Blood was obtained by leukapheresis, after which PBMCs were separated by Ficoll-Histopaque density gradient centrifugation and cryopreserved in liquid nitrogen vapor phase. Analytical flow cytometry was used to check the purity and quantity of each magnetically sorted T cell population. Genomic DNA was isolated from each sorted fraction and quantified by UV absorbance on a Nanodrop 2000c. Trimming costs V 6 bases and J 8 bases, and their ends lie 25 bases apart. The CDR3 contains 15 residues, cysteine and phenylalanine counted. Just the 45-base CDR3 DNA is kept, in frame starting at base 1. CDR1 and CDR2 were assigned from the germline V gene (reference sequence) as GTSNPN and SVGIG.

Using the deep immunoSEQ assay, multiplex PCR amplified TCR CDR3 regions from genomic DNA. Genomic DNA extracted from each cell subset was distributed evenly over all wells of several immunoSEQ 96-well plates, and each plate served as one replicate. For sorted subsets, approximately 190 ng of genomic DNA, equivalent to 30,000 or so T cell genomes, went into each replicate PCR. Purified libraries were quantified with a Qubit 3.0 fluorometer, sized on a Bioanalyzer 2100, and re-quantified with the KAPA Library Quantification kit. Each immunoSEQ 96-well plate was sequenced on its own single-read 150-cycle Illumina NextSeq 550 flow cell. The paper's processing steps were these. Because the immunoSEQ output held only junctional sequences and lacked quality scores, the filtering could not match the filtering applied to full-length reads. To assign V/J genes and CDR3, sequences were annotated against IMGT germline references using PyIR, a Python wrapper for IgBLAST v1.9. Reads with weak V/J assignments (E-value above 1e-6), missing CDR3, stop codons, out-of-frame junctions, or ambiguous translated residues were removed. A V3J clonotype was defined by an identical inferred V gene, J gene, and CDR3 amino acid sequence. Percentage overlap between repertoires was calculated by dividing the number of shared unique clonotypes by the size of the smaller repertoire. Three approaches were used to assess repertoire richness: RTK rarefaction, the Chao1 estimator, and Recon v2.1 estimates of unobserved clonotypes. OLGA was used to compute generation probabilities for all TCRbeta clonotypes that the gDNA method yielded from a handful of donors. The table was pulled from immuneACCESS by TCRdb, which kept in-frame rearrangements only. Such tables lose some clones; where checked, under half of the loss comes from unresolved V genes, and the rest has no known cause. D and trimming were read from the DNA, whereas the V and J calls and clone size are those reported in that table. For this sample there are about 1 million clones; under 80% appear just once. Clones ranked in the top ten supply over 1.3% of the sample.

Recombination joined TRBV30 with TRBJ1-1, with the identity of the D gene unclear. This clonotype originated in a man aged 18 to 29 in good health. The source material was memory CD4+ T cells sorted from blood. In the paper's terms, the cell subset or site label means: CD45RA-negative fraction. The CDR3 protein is CACHSSRSAGAEAFF. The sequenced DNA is TGTGCCTGCCACTCAAGCCGGTCAGCGGGTGCCGAAGCTTTCTTT.